This T cell receptor (beta chain) derives from a study of shared clonotypes between healthy human individuals. In the study overall: Per donor, CD8 memory used one plate, CD8 naive used two, CD4 memory used three and CD4 naive used three. Study observations and caveats: Large sequencing depth failed to make sorted-subset sequencing complete, rarefaction showed.

Trimming removed 4 bases from V and 7 bases from J, with 13 bases in between. This CDR3 spans 13 amino acids. CDR1 SQVTM and CDR2 ANQGSEA come from the germline V gene. CD4+ cells were split into CD45RA+ naive and CD45RA-negative memory subsets. The authors ran the assay at deep level. Sequencing used immunoSEQ multiplex PCR; TCRdb keeps in-frame clones, though not all of them. The sample yields 2 million to 2.5 million clones, 85% to 95% seen once. Regarding this clone: Antigen specificity is unknown.

The sequence came from a man aged 18 to 29 in good health. Some clones in this sample may be carry-over from other donors' samples. The chain links TRBV29-1 to TRBJ2-2, with D possibly TRBD1 on 5 matching bases. Sequencing was done on a sample of naive CD4+ T cells from PBMCs. The subset is: CD45RA+ positively selected. The CDR3 DNA sequence: TGCAGCGTTGGATACGCCAGGGTCGGGGAGCTGTTTTTT. It is translated as CSVGYARVGELFF.